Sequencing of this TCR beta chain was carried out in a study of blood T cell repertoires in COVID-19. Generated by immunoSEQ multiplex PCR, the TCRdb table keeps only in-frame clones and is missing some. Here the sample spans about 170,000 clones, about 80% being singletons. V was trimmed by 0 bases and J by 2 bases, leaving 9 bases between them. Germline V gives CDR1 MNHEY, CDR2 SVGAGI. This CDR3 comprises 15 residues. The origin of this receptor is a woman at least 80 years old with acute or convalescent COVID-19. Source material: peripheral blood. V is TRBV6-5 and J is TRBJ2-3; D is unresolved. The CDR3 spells CASSYSPQNTDTQYF. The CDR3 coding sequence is TGTGCCAGCAGTTACTCGCCTCAGAACACAGATACGCAGTATTTT.